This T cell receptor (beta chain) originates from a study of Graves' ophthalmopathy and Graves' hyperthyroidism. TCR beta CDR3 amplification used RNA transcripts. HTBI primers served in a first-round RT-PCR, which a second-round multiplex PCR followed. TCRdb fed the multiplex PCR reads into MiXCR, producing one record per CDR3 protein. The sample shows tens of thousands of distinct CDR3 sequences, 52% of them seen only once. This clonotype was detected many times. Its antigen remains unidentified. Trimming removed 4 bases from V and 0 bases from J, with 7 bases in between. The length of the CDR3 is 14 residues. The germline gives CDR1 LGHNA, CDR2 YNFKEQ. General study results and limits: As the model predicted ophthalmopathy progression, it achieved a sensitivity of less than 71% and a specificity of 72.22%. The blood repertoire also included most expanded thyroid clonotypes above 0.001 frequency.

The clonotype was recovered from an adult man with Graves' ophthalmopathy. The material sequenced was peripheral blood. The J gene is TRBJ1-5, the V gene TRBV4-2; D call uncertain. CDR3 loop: CASSLKYSNQPQHF. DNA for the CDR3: TGTGCCAGCAGCCTGAAGTATAGCAATCAGCCCCAGCATTTT.